This entry lists 28 T cell receptor beta chains sequenced from one sample in a study of cytomegalovirus exposure and HLA in healthy donors. Amplification used 60 Vbeta primers and 13 Jbeta primers. Here immunoSEQ multiplex PCR was the method, and the copy in TCRdb shows in-frame clones only, minus some. The sample consists of approximately 70,000 clones, 60% to 75% of them appearing once. The specimen sequenced was PBMCs. These receptors originate from a male donor in good health and CMV-seropositive.

V and J are TRBV10-3 and TRBJ1-4; unclear D gene. Germline values: CDR1 ENHRY, CDR2 SYGVKD. CDR3 length: 13 amino acids. Trimming shortened V by 4 bases and J by 7 bases, and 10 bases separated the two germline ends. This CDR3 is CAISGQSGEKLFF. In nucleotides, the CDR3 is TGTGCCATCAGTGGTCAGTCGGGTGAAAAACTGTTTTTT.

This chain joins TRBV7-2 and TRBJ1-1; D is unresolved. This CDR3 has 14 amino acids. CDR1 is SGHTA and CDR2 is FQGNSA in the germline V gene. The ends were cut back, 5 bases at V and 5 bases at J, with 15 bases in the middle. The CDR3 loop is CASSLGVWLTEAFF. The CDR3 coding sequence is TGTGCCAGCAGCCTCGGGGTATGGCTTACTGAAGCTTTCTTT.

The gene calls are TRBV6-6 and TRBJ1-3; D may be TRBD1 (6 bases). V was shortened by 5 bases and J by 8 bases, with 16 bases between the two germline ends. Germline values: CDR1 MNHNY, CDR2 SVGAGI (reference sequence). This CDR3 has 14 residues. In DNA, the CDR3 is TGTGCCAGCAGTCTTCAGGGGAAGGGGGACACCATATATTTT. Translation gives CASSLQGKGDTIYF.

The V call is TRBV30, the J call TRBJ2-5; weak D call: TRBD1 (5 bases). The end of the DNA is better explained by TRBJ2-7, so the J call may be wrong. CDR3 length: 15 residues. Germline V CDR1 and CDR2: GTSNPN, SVGIG (reference sequence). The CDR3 sequence is CAWSFPGDRDYEQYF. The DNA of the CDR3 is TGTGCCTGGAGTTTTCCCGGAGACAGAGATTACGAGCAGTACTTC.

CDR3 in amino acids: CASSRSSSYSGNTIYF. The CDR3 DNA reads as TGTGCCAGCTCACGTAGCAGTTCCTACTCTGGAAACACCATATATTTT. This sequence joins TRBV18 and TRBJ1-3, with no clear D. The CDR3 spans 16 residues. The germline gives CDR1 KGHSH, CDR2 LQKENI. V was trimmed by 4 bases and J by 0 bases, leaving 13 bases between them.

The rearrangement links TRBV5-1 to TRBJ1-1; a weak D match, TRBD1 (5 bases). CDR3 size: 13 residues. CDR1 and CDR2 (germline): SGHRS, YFSETQ. Trimming cost V 7 bases and J 5 bases, with 15 bases left between them. In DNA form, the CDR3 reads TGCGCCAGCTGGTGGGGCGCGGGGACTGAAGCTTTCTTT. It specifies CASWWGAGTEAFF.

The chain joins TRBV7-2 to TRBJ2-5; possible D gene TRBD2, 5 bases. Deletions cut 2 bases from V and 4 bases from J, with 14 bases between. The CDR3 has 15 amino acids. Germline V gene data show CDR1 as SGHTA and CDR2 as FQGNSA. CDR3 nucleotide sequence: TGTGCCAGCAGCTTAATTCTGGCAGAGGGAGAGACCCAGTACTTC. Translated: CASSLILAEGETQYF.

In this sample, this clone turned up once. This chain connects TRBV5-1 to TRBJ2-1; 11 bases are a match to TRBD2. This CDR3 comprises 15 residues. J gave up 6 bases and V 1 base, and 3 bases lay outside the gene matches. From germline, CDR1 is SGHRS and CDR2 YFSETQ. CDR3 residues: CASSLFGTSGNEQFF. CDR3 nucleotides: TGCGCCAGCAGCTTGTTTGGGACTAGCGGCAATGAGCAGTTCTTC.

The chain combines TRBV5-4 with TRBJ1-6, with no clear D. The V gene lost 3 bases and the J gene lost 6 bases, with 16 bases spanning the gap. CDR1 is SGHNT, CDR2 YYREEE, per germline (reference sequence). The CDR3 loop spans 16 amino acids. The CDR3 DNA reads as TGTGCCAGCAGCTGGGGTGGAGATCGGGGTAATTCACCCCTCCACTTT. Protein: CASSWGGDRGNSPLHF.

This chain links TRBV6-1 with TRBJ2-5; weak D call: TRBD2 (7 bases). Germline assignment: CDR1 MNHNS and CDR2 SASEGT. The V gene lost 3 bases and the J gene lost 2 bases, with 13 bases spanning the gap. The CDR3 is 15 amino acids. The DNA for the CDR3 is TGTGCCAGCAGTGACGGGGGGCCAGAGCAAGAGACCCAGTACTTC. Encoded protein: CASSDGGPEQETQYF.

The chain combines TRBV4-3 with TRBJ1-1; D is uncertain. Germline V gives CDR1 LGHNA, CDR2 YSLEER. The CDR3 sequence is 17 residues long. Trimming stripped 3 bases from V and 5 bases from J, with 22 bases between. The CDR3 coding sequence is TGCGCCAGCAGCCAGGCGGCGAGGGTTCTCCGGGGAACTGAAGCTTTCTTT. It codes for CASSQAARVLRGTEAFF.

This clone is deemed medium-sized (0.01 to 0.1%). This chain connects TRBV29-1 to TRBJ2-1, with 7 bases lining up with TRBD1. There are 17 residues in the CDR3. CDR1 is SQVTM, CDR2 ANQGSEA, per germline. Trimming removed 3 bases from V and 0 bases from J; junction bases left unmatched: 11. The DNA for the CDR3 is TGCAGCGTTGATTCCCCCCGGACAGGAAGCTCCTACAATGAGCAGTTCTTC. This translates into CSVDSPRTGSSYNEQFF.

The chain uses TRBV5-1 and TRBJ2-3, with D maybe TRBD1 (6 bases). This CDR3 region has 15 residues. The V gene's germline CDR1 is SGHRS and CDR2 YFSETQ. Trimming left V 4 bases short and J 1 base short, with 13 bases between. CDR3 sequence reads: CASSTTGRGTDTQYF. The DNA of the CDR3 is TGCGCCAGCAGCACTACAGGGAGAGGCACAGATACGCAGTATTTT. Full variable domain (missing parts from reference TRBV5-1 and TRBJ2-3): KAGVTQTPRYLIKTRGQQVTLSCSPISGHRSVSWYQQTPGQGLQFLFEYFSETQRNKGNFPGRFSGRQFSNSRSEMNVSTLELGDSALYLCASSTTGRGTDTQYFGPGTRLTVL.

This clone was counted a few times. The chain employs TRBV6-6 and TRBJ2-4; 12 nucleotides match TRBD2. The CDR3 is 15 residues long. Germline lookup yields CDR1 MNHNY and CDR2 SVGAGI (reference sequence). V lost 5 bases, J lost 6 bases, and 5 bases stayed unmatched. CDR3 in DNA: TGTGCCAGCAGTCGCTGGACTAGCGGGGTAAACATTCAGTACTTC. This translates into CASSRWTSGVNIQYF.

J is TRBJ2-7 and V is TRBV10-2, with 8 nucleotides matching TRBD2. The V and J ends lost 6 bases and 4 bases, in that order; junction bases with no gene match: 14. This CDR3 spans 16 amino acids. Germline V CDR1 and CDR2: WSHSY, SAAADI. Written as DNA, the CDR3 is TGCGCCAGCAGCCGAAATGTAGGACTAGCAACGTACGAGCAGTACTTC. It codes for CASSRNVGLATYEQYF.

The genes are TRBV5-4 and TRBJ1-5, with D possibly matching TRBD1 (5 bases). Trimming left V 1 base short and J 6 bases short, with 11 bases between. CDR3 size: 14 residues. Germline assignment: CDR1 SGHNT and CDR2 YYREEE (reference sequence). The CDR3 nucleotides read TGTGCCAGCAGCTTGTTGGGGGAGGGTCAGCCCCAGCATTTT. Its translation is CASSLLGEGQPQHF.

J is TRBJ1-5 and V is TRBV4-1, with D hard to call. V lost 2 bases and J 8 bases, leaving 13 bases between the germline ends. This CDR3 is built from 14 residues. Germline loops: CDR1 MGHRA, CDR2 YSYEKL. The CDR3 sequence: CASSQNPVGEPQHF. As DNA, the CDR3 is TGCGCCAGCAGCCAAAACCCGGTCGGGGAGCCCCAGCATTTT.

The chain has TRBV2 and TRBJ1-6; 7 bases line up with TRBD1. Per the germline V gene, CDR1 is SNHLY and CDR2 is FYNNEI. The CDR3 covers 13 residues. V was pared by 7 bases and J by 9 bases, with 6 bases of the junction left unmatched. DNA for the CDR3: TGTGCCAGCAAGGGCCAGGGGGGTTCACCCCTCCACTTT. As protein: CASKGQGGSPLHF.

This chain joins TRBV10-3 and TRBJ1-4; D possibly corresponds to TRBD1 (6 bases). Germline CDR1 ENHRY, CDR2 SYGVKD. V shed 11 bases and J shed 7 bases, with 17 bases lying between them. CDR3 length: 13 amino acids. The chain's CDR3 is CAARREGGEKLFF. For the CDR3, the DNA is TGTGCCGCCCGCCGGGAGGGGGGTGAAAAACTGTTTTTT.

This clone was counted only a few times. This sequence joins TRBV28 and TRBJ1-5; tentatively, D is TRBD1 (6 bases). Trimming removed 7 bases from V and 3 bases from J, with 19 bases in between. This CDR3 has 16 residues. Germline CDR1 and CDR2: MDHEN and SYDVKM. The CDR3 nucleotides are TGTGCCAGCAATCCCCTATTGGGGGCCGACAATCAGCCCCAGCATTTT. This gives the protein CASNPLLGADNQPQHF.

This sequence joins TRBV7-9 and TRBJ1-2, with a possible D match to TRBD1 (6 bases). Germline-derived CDR1 and CDR2 are SEHNR and FQNEAQ (reference sequence). The CDR3 extends over 13 amino acids. With 5 bases removed from V and 7 bases from J, the gap between germline ends came to 14 bases. The CDR3 DNA is TGTGCCAGCAGCCTTAGCCGGGACACTGGCTACACCTTC. Translation gives CASSLSRDTGYTF.

The genes are TRBV4-3 and TRBJ1-5; 7 nucleotides match TRBD1. The V gene end was trimmed by 4 bases and the J gene end by 0 bases; junction bases not matched to a gene: 3. The CDR3 sequence is 15 residues long. Germline assignment: CDR1 LGHNA and CDR2 YSLEER. In DNA form, the CDR3 reads TGCGCCAGCAGCCGCGACAGGGCTAGCAATCAGCCCCAGCATTTT. Its translation: CASSRDRASNQPQHF.

The CDR3 DNA reads as TGTGCCAGCAGTGCGGGGGGGGAGACCCAGTACTTC. Translating it yields CASSAGGETQYF. This chain uses TRBV2 with TRBJ2-5, with TRBD2 matching 8 bases. The germline V gene encodes CDR1 SNHLY and CDR2 FYNNEI. The CDR3 totals 12 residues. After removal of 4 bases from V and 5 bases from J, the junction contained 0 bases not matched to a gene.

The chain has TRBV6-1 and TRBJ1-5, with 9 bases identical to TRBD1. There are 15 residues in the CDR3. Germline CDR1 MNHNS, CDR2 SASEGT. Trimming removed 7 bases from V and 11 bases from J; junction bases left unmatched: 15. This CDR3 is CASTERGQGLPAQHF. CDR3 DNA: TGTGCCAGCACAGAAAGGGGACAGGGTTTACCGGCCCAGCATTTT.

V usage is TRBV2 and J usage is TRBJ2-1, with 9 bases fitting TRBD2. V lost 6 bases, J lost 5 bases, and 8 bases stayed unmatched. CDR3 size: 15 residues. The germline V gene encodes CDR1 SNHLY and CDR2 FYNNEI. The CDR3 protein is CASSPGTSFNNEQFF. Here the CDR3 DNA reads TGTGCCAGCAGCCCCGGGACTAGCTTTAACAATGAGCAGTTCTTC.

This clone was detected only a few times. The rearrangement uses TRBV29-1 and TRBJ1-2, with TRBD1 matching 10 bases. The CDR3 totals 13 residues. Looked up from germline, CDR1 is SQVTM and CDR2 is ANQGSEA. The ends lost 5 bases at V and 7 bases at J; junction bases unmatched: 7. Written as DNA, the CDR3 is TGCAGCGTTCCCCGGACAGGGGGTGCTGGCTACACCTTC. Its protein product is CSVPRTGGAGYTF.

V gene TRBV19 combines with J gene TRBJ2-7; 10 bases fit TRBD2. Germline CDR1 reads LNHDA; CDR2 reads SQIVND (reference sequence). V dropped 7 bases and J dropped 4; count of bases not matched to a gene: 7. The CDR3 covers 14 residues. CDR3 nucleotides: TGTGCCAGTAAGAGGGCTAGCGGGAGTTACGAGCAGTACTTC. Translation: CASKRASGSYEQYF. Full variable domain (rest looked up from reference TRBV19 and TRBJ2-7): DGGITQSPKYLFRKEGQNVTLSCEQNLNHDAMYWYRQDPGQGLRLIYYSQIVNDFQKGDIAEGYSVSREKKESFPLTVTSAQKNPTAFYLCASKRASGSYEQYFGPGTRLTVT.

The chain has TRBV7-9 and TRBJ2-7, with a tentative D call TRBD2 (6 bases). The CDR3 consists of 14 residues. Trimming removed 1 base from V and 6 bases from J, with 13 bases in between. Germline lookup yields CDR1 SEHNR and CDR2 FQNEAQ (reference sequence). In DNA, the CDR3 is TGTGCCAGCAGCTTAGACCGGGGGTCACGCGAGCAGTACTTC. It translates to CASSLDRGSREQYF.